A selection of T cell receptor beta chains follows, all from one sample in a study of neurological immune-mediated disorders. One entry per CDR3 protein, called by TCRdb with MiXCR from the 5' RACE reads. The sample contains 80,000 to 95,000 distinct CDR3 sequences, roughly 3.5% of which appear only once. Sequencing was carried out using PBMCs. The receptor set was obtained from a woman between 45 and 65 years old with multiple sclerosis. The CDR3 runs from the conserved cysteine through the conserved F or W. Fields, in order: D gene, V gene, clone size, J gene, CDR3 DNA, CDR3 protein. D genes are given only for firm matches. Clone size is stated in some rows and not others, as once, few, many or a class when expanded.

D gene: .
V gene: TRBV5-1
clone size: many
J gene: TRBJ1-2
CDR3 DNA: TGCGCCAGCAGCCGCGGTGTATTTCCGACCTTC
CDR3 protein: CASSRGVFPTF

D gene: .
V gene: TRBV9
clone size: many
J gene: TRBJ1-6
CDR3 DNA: TGTGCCAGCAGCGCTCGTCAGACTCACTCCTATAATTCACCCCTCCACTTT
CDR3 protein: CASSARQTHSYNSPLHF

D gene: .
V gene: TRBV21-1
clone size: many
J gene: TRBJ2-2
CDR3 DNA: TGTGCCAGCAGCAAAGAGAAGAGGACAGAGAACACCGGGGAGCTGTTTTTT
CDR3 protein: CASSKEKRTENTGELFF

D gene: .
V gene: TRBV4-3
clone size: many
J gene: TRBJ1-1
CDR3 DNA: TGCGCCAGCAGCCAAGATGGGTCGGGGGCTGCGGTAGCTTTCTTT
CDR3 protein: CASSQDGSGAAVAFF

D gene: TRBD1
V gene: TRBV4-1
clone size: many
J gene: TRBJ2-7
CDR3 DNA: TGCGCCAGCAGCCAACCCTTTTACAGGGGTCGACCCTACGAGCAGTACTTC
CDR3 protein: CASSQPFYRGRPYEQYF

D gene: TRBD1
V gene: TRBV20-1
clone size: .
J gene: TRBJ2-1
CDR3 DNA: TGCAGTGCTAGACCCGGGACAGGGGTGCACAATGAGCAGTTCTTC
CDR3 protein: CSARPGTGVHNEQFF

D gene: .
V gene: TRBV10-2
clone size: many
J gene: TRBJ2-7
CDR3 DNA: TGCGCCAGCAGTGAGTCTGGTGTTTTGCGGGGGCCATCCTACCACGAGCAGTACTTC
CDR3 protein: CASSESGVLRGPSYHEQYF

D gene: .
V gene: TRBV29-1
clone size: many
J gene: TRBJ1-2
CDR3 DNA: TGCAGCGTTCAGGAGCCAAACTATGGCTACACCTTC
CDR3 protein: CSVQEPNYGYTF

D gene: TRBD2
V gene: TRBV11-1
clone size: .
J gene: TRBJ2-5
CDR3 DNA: TGTGCCAGCAGCTTCGGGACTAGCGGGGAGGAGACCCAGTACTTC
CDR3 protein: CASSFGTSGEETQYF

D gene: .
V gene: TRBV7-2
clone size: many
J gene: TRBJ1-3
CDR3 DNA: TGTGCCAGCAGCTGGGGGGCTTATATTAGAAACACCATATATTTT
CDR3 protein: CASSWGAYIRNTIYF

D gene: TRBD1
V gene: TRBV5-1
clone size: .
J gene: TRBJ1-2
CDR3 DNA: TGCGCCAGCACTCTGGACAGGGGGCAAGGTGGCTACACCTTC
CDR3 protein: CASTLDRGQGGYTF

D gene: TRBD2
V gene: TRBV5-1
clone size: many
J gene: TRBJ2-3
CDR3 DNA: TGCGCCAGCAGCCAAGGACTAGCGGGGGGCAGCCCAGATACGCAGTATTTT
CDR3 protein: CASSQGLAGGSPDTQYF

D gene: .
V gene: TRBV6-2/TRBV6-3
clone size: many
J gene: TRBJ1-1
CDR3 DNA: TGTGCCAGCAGTTACTCGGGCACCGTAAACACTGAAGCTTTCTTT
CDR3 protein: CASSYSGTVNTEAFF

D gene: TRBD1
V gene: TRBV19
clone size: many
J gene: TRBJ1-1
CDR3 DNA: TGTGCCAGTAGTATGGGACAGTCGAACACTGAAGCTTTCTTT
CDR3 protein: CASSMGQSNTEAFF

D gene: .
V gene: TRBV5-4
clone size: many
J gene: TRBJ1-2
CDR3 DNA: TGTGCCAGCCGAAGGGACGGCTCTAACTATGGCTACACCTTC
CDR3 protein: CASRRDGSNYGYTF

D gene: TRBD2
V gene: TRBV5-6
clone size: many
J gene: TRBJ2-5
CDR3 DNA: TGTGCCAGCAGCTTAGCGGGGACTATGGAGACCCAGTACTTC
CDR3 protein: CASSLAGTMETQYF

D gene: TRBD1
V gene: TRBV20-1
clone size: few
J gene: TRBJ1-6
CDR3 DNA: TGCAGTGCTAGTCCTCAGGGGGCTGAATCAACCCTCAACTTT
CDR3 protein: CSASPQGAESTLNF

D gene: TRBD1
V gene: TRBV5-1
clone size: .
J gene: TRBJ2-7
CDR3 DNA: TGCGCCAGCAGCCCCCAGGACAGGGGGAGGTACGAGCAGTACTTC
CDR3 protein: CASSPQDRGRYEQYF

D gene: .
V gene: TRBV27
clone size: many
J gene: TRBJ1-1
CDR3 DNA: TGTGCCAGCAGTCACGACCCGGCGATTGAAGCTTTCTTT
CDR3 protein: CASSHDPAIEAFF

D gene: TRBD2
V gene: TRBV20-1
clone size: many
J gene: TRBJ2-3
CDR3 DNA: TGCAGTGCTAGAGCTCGGGGGGGGGCCCGGACAGATACGCAGTATTTT
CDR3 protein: CSARARGGARTDTQYF

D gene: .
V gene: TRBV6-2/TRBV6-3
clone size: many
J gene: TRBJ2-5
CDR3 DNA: TGTGCCAGCAGCCCCATAGCGGCCGGGGAGACCCAGTACTTC
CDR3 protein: CASSPIAAGETQYF

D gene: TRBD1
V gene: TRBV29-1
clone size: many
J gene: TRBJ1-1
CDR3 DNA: TGCAGCGCGGGACAGGGGAACACTGAAGCTTTCTTT
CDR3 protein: CSAGQGNTEAFF

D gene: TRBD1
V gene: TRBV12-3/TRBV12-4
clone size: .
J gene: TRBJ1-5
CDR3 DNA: TGTGCCAGCAGCAGGGACAGGGGCGGGACCCAGAATTTT
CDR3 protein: CASSRDRGGTQNF

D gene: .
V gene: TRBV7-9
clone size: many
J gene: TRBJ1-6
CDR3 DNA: TGTGCCAGCAGCTCAGGAGAACCCCTCCACTTT
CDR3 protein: CASSSGEPLHF

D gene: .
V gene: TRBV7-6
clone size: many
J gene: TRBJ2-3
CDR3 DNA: TGTGCCAGCAGTAATCGACAGGCGGACACAGATACGCAGTATTTT
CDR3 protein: CASSNRQADTDTQYF

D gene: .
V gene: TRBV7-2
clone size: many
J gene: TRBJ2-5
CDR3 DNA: TGTGCCAGCAGCTTAGCCCCCCCAGGGGACGGAGAGACCCAGTACTTC
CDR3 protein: CASSLAPPGDGETQYF

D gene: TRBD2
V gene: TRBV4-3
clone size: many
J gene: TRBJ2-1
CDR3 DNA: TGCGCCAGCAGCAAGCGGACTAGCGGGGCCTCGGTCTTC
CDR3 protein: CASSKRTSGASVF

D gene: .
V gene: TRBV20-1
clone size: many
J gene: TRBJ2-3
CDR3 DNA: TGCAGTGCTAGAAGGGGCCGCGCAGATACGCAGTATTTT
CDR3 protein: CSARRGRADTQYF

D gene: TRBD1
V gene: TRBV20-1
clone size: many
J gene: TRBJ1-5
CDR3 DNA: TGCAGTGCTAGAGAACAGGGGAACGGTCAGCCCCAGCATTTT
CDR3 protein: CSAREQGNGQPQHF

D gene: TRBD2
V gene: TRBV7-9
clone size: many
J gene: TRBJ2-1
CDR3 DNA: TGTGCCAGCACCTCTGGGACTAGCGATTACAATGAGCAGTTCTTC
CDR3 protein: CASTSGTSDYNEQFF

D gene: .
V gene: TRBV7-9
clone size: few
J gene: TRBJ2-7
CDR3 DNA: TGTGCCAGCAGCTCCCTCTCGGGCGAGCAGTACTTC
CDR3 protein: CASSSLSGEQYF

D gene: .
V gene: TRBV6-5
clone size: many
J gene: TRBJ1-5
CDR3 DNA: TGTGCCAGCAGGGAACAGGGATTCGGCAATCAGCCCCAGCATTTT
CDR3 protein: CASREQGFGNQPQHF

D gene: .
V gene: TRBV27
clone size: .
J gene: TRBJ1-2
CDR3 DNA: TGTGCCAGCAGCAGAAGCGGTATCTATGGCTACACCTTC
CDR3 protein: CASSRSGIYGYTF